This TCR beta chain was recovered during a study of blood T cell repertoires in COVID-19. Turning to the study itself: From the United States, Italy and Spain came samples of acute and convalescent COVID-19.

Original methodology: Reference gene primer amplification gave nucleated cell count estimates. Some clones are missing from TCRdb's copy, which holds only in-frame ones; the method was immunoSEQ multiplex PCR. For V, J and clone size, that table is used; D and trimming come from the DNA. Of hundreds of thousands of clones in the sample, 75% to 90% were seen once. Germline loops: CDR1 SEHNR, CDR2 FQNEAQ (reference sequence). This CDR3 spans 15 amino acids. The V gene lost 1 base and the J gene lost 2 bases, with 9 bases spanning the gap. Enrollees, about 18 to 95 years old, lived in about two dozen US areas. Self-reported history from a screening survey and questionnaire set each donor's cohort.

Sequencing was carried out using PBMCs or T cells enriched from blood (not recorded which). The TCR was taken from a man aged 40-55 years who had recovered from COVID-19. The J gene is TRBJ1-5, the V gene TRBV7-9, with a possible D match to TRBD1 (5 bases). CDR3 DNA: TGTGCCAGCAGCTTAGGGGGGGTGGGCAATCAGCCCCAGCATTTT. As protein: CASSLGGVGNQPQHF.